These T cell receptor beta chains were read from a single sample in a study of T cell responses to AZD1222 COVID-19 vaccine. Assay used: immunoSEQ multiplex PCR; TCRdb lists only in-frame clones, some missing. The table lists about 92,000 clones, roughly 88% of them singletons. The sequences come from peripheral blood, collected on day 0 of AZD1222 vaccination. The receptors shown here come from an adult in good health. The CDR3 runs from the conserved cysteine through the conserved F or W. A D gene is named only where the DNA matches it firmly. Clone sizes are given selectively: once, few, many, or a class where the clone is expanded.

J	size	D	V	CDR3	DNA
TRBJ1-4	.	.	TRBV28	CASTVGRDPLFF	TGTGCCAGCACGGTGGGCCGGGACCCCCTGTTTTTT
TRBJ2-7	.	.	TRBV7-2	CASSLSREEQYF	TGTGCCAGCAGCTTATCAAGGGAAGAGCAGTACTTC
TRBJ1-1	many	TRBD1	TRBV28	CASSFGTVNEAFF	TGTGCCAGCAGTTTCGGGACAGTCAATGAGGCTTTCTTT
TRBJ2-7	.	TRBD2	TRBV10-3	CAISGDLGTNYEQYF	TGTGCCATCAGTGGGGACTTGGGGACTAACTACGAGCAGTACTTC
TRBJ2-3	.	.	TRBV30	CAWSAVAGTDTQYF	TGTGCCTGGAGTGCCGTGGCGGGCACAGATACGCAGTATTTT
TRBJ2-3	few	.	TRBV27	CASSYRKSTDTQYF	TGTGCCAGCAGTTATCGAAAAAGCACAGATACGCAGTATTTT
TRBJ1-5	.	.	TRBV3-1/TRBV3-2	CASSQGPRGGNQPQHF	TGTGCCAGCAGCCAAGGGCCCAGGGGAGGCAATCAGCCCCAGCATTTT
TRBJ2-1	.	TRBD1	TRBV7-3	CASSLRQGASYNEQFF	TGTGCCAGCAGCTTAAGACAGGGGGCCTCCTACAATGAGCAGTTCTTC
TRBJ2-3	.	TRBD2	TRBV5-1	CASSTGLVGADTQYF	TGCGCCAGCAGCACCGGACTAGTCGGTGCAGATACGCAGTATTTT
TRBJ1-4	.	.	TRBV4-3	CASSQDAGTNEKLFF	TGCGCCAGCAGCCAAGACGCAGGAACTAATGAAAAACTGTTTTTT
TRBJ1-1	.	.	TRBV5-8	CASSERRTEAFF	TGTGCCAGCAGCGAACGACGGACTGAAGCTTTCTTT
TRBJ2-3	.	.	TRBV21-1	CASSKEPGGGVLLDTQYF	TGTGCCAGCAGCAAAGAGCCGGGGGGCGGGGTTCTTTTGGATACGCAGTATTTT
TRBJ2-7	.	TRBD1	TRBV6-5	CASSYSRTGSSYEQYF	TGTGCCAGCAGTTACTCCAGGACAGGGAGCTCCTACGAGCAGTACTTC
TRBJ2-7	.	.	TRBV19	CASSFVERSEQYF	TGTGCCAGTAGTTTCGTGGAACGGTCCGAGCAGTACTTC
TRBJ2-7	.	TRBD1	TRBV7-2	CASSLFQGAAYEQYF	TGTGCCAGCAGCTTATTCCAGGGGGCTGCCTACGAGCAGTACTTC
TRBJ2-1	.	.	TRBV30	CAWTGGASNEQFF	TGTGCCTGGACCGGCGGGGCCAGCAATGAGCAGTTCTTC
TRBJ2-1	.	.	TRBV11-3	CASSLGVSGSSYNEQFF	TGTGCCAGCAGCTTAGGGGTCAGCGGTAGCTCCTACAATGAGCAGTTCTTC
TRBJ1-1	.	.	TRBV7-2	CASSLAPRNTEAFF	TGTGCCAGCAGCTTAGCGCCCAGGAACACTGAAGCTTTCTTT
TRBJ2-3	.	.	TRBV12-3/TRBV12-4	CASSLVSLAQYF	TGTGCCAGCAGTTTAGTTAGTCTTGCGCAGTATTTT
TRBJ1-5	.	.	TRBV19	CASAYLPGSNQPQHF	TGTGCCAGTGCCTATTTGCCGGGCAGCAATCAGCCCCAGCATTTT
TRBJ2-1	.	TRBD1	TRBV5-6	CASSPGTVNNEQFF	TGTGCCAGCAGCCCCGGGACAGTAAACAATGAGCAGTTCTTC
TRBJ2-3	.	TRBD2	TRBV6-5	CASTPLATSTDTQYF	TGTGCCAGCACCCCACTAGCGACTAGCACAGATACGCAGTATTTT
TRBJ2-1	once	.	TRBV1	CTSTFWGTSGTGNEQFF	TGCACCAGCACTTTCTGGGGTACTAGCGGGACAGGTAATGAGCAGTTCTTC
TRBJ1-6	.	.	TRBV13	CASRGYLNSPLHF	TGTGCCAGCAGGGGCTACCTTAATTCACCCCTCCACTTT
TRBJ2-5	once	.	TRBV9	CASSVDGAVTQETQYF	TGTGCCAGCAGCGTAGATGGGGCAGTAACACAAGAGACCCAGTACTTC
TRBJ2-6	.	.	TRBV6-4	CASSSSGANVLTF	TGTGCCAGCAGCTCCTCTGGGGCCAACGTCCTGACTTTC
TRBJ2-2	.	.	TRBV7-3	CASSLTASFTGELFF	TGTGCCAGCAGCTTAACGGCTAGCTTCACCGGGGAGCTGTTTTTT
TRBJ2-3	.	TRBD1	TRBV4-1	CASRNRDRGPVDTQYF	TGCGCCAGCAGAAACCGGGACAGGGGTCCGGTTGATACGCAGTATTTT
TRBJ1-1	once	.	TRBV7-3	CASSLDLGAEAFF	TGTGCCAGCAGCCTGGACCTAGGGGCTGAAGCTTTCTTT
TRBJ1-2	.	.	TRBV4-3	CASSQDERGYGYTF	TGCGCCAGCAGCCAAGATGAGCGGGGCTATGGCTACACCTTC
TRBJ2-7	.	TRBD1	TRBV28	CAIRGTVSYEQYF	TGTGCTATCAGGGGGACGGTCTCCTACGAGCAGTACTTC
TRBJ2-2	.	.	TRBV12-3/TRBV12-4	CASNLRATGELFF	TGTGCCAGCAATCTTAGAGCCACCGGGGAGCTGTTTTTT
TRBJ1-4	.	.	TRBV29-1	CSVEVPGGLERKLFF	TGCAGCGTTGAAGTCCCGGGAGGCCTTGAGCGAAAACTGTTTTTT
TRBJ2-2	.	.	TRBV18	CASSPPGLSNTGELFF	TGTGCCAGCTCACCACCGGGGCTCTCGAACACCGGGGAGCTGTTTTTT
TRBJ1-1	.	.	TRBV6-2/TRBV6-3	CASSYLGGGSTEAFF	TGTGCCAGCAGTTATCTTGGTGGGGGTAGCACTGAAGCTTTCTTT
TRBJ1-3	few	.	TRBV4-2	CASSQDPASGNTIYF	TGTGCCAGCAGCCAAGATCCGGCCTCTGGAAACACCATATATTTT
TRBJ2-3	few	.	TRBV18	CASSEARPDTQYF	TGTGCCAGCTCGGAGGCTAGACCGGATACGCAGTATTTT
TRBJ1-2	.	.	TRBV27	CASSWSGGYGYTF	TGTGCCAGCAGTTGGTCTGGCGGGTATGGCTACACCTTC
TRBJ2-1	.	TRBD2	TRBV5-1	CASSLGLGNTYNEQFF	TGCGCCAGCAGCCTCGGACTAGGCAATACCTACAATGAGCAGTTCTTC
TRBJ2-5	.	.	TRBV29-1	CSVVKGTSRETQYF	TGCAGCGTCGTGAAGGGGACCAGTCGGGAGACCCAGTACTTC
TRBJ2-1	.	TRBD2	TRBV2	CASSVEGLAVSYNEQFF	TGTGCCAGCAGTGTAGAAGGGCTAGCGGTCTCCTACAATGAGCAGTTCTTC
TRBJ2-7	.	TRBD1	TRBV5-1	CASSEGQGARPTTTQYF	TGCGCCAGCAGCGAGGGACAGGGGGCCAGACCAACTACGACGCAGTACTTC
TRBJ2-7	once	.	TRBV7-3	CASSFGPNYEQYF	TGTGCCAGCAGCTTCGGACCTAACTACGAGCAGTACTTC
TRBJ2-7	once	TRBD2	TRBV7-9	CASSLRDSGNYEQYF	TGTGCCAGCAGCCTCAGGGATAGCGGGAACTACGAGCAGTACTTC
TRBJ2-3	.	TRBD1	TRBV19	CASSRLTGGTDTQYF	TGTGCCAGTAGTAGGTTGACAGGGGGCACAGATACGCAGTATTTT
TRBJ1-5	once	.	TRBV19	CATLTQPGSNQPQHF	TGTGCCACCCTGACCCAACCGGGAAGCAATCAGCCCCAGCATTTT